This T cell receptor beta chain comes out of a study of blood T cells in healthy people across ages. Study-wide findings and caveats: A roughly linear age-dependent decrease characterized TCR beta diversity per million T cells.

The donors, all healthy, were Caucasians living in Russia, aged roughly 6 to 100. In each sample, at least 6 million PBMCs were isolated. Using a J-beta primer mix together with a sample-barcoded 5' primer, a second PCR was run for 7 to 11 cycles. One entry per CDR3 protein, called by TCRdb with MiXCR from the 5' RACE reads. The table lists roughly 2 million distinct CDR3 sequences, less than 50% of them singletons. Comments on this clonotype: The target antigen is unknown.

The CDR3 length is 15 residues. Trimming stripped 1 base from V and 6 bases from J, with 14 bases between. Per germline, CDR1 LGHDT and CDR2 YNNKEL (reference sequence). The J gene is TRBJ2-3, the V gene TRBV3-1; D is uncertain. The clonotype originates from a woman aged 40 to 50 in good health. The sample comprised blood. DNA for the CDR3: TGTGCCAGCAGCCAAGTCACCGAATCAGTGGATACGCAGTATTTT. Translated, it gives CASSQVTESVDTQYF.